This TCR beta chain was sequenced in a study of OX40 agonist ivuxolimab in advanced cancers. Patients who had autoimmune disease history or got systemic immunosuppression were left out. The study sampled blood at baseline, cycle 4 day 1, and cycle 7 day 1. Method: immunoSEQ multiplex PCR; TCRdb's copy keeps in-frame clones and lacks some. The sample has more than 50,000 clones, around 83% seen once. Specimen: CD4+ or CD8+ T cells sorted from blood, collected in a trial of the OX40 agonist ivuxolimab. The clonotype was recovered from an adult with an advanced solid tumor such as melanoma, head and neck, liver or kidney cancer.

In DNA, the CDR3 is TGTGCCAGCAGCCGGGCAGGGTACTTGAACACTGAAGCTTTCTTT. Its translation: CASSRAGYLNTEAFF. The chain has TRBV27 and TRBJ1-1; possibly TRBD1 for D (5 bases). The CDR3 extends over 15 amino acids. The V end lost 6 bases, the J end lost 0 bases, and 14 bases lay between the germline ends. The germline gives CDR1 MNHEY, CDR2 SMNVEV (reference sequence).